This T cell receptor (beta chain) was obtained from a study of CD8+CD57+ T cells in acquired aplastic anemia. The authors sequenced patients whose flow cytometry had shown CD8+CD57+ cell expansion. The cohort consisted entirely of patients having severe acquired aplastic anemia. CDR3 and TCR beta VDJ profiling relied on genomic DNA as the template. In TCRdb, the reads were re-called with MiXCR into one record per CDR3 protein. The sample includes about 160,000 distinct CDR3 sequences, 47% of them seen just once. This clonotype was counted ten times or more. Germline-derived CDR1 and CDR2 are DFQATT and SNEGSKA (reference sequence). V was pared by 1 base and J by 4 bases, with 8 bases between. The CDR3 sequence is 14 residues long.

This receptor was identified in a human donor with aplastic anemia. The chain combines TRBV20-1 with TRBJ2-6; D is unresolved. Source material: sorted CD4+, CD8+, or CD8+CD57+ T cells (not recorded which) from PBMCs. CDR3 protein: CSARVGLGANVLTF. CDR3 sequence (DNA): TGCAGTGCTAGAGTGGGGTTAGGGGCCAACGTCCTGACTTTC.